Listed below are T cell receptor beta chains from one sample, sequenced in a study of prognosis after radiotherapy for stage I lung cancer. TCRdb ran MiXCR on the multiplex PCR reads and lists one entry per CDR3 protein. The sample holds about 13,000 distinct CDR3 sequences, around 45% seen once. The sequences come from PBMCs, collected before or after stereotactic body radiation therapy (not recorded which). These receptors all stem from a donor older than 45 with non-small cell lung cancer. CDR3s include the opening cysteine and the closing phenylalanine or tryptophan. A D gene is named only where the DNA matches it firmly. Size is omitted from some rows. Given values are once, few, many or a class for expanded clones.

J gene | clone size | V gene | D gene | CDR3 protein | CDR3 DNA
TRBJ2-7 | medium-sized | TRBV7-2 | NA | CASSRNYEQYF | TGTGCCAGCAGCCGGAACTACGAGCAGTACTTC
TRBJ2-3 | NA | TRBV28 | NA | CASSIGAGSTQYF | TGTGCCAGCAGTATTGGGGCAGGGAGCACGCAGTATTTT
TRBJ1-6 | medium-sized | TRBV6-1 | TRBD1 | CASNPIGDSYNSPLHF | TGTGCCAGCAACCCGATCGGGGACAGTTATAATTCACCCCTCCACTTT
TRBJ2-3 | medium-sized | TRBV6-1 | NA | CASSEGGAALTDTQYF | TGTGCCAGCAGTGAAGGGGGCGCAGCGCTCACAGATACGCAGTATTTT
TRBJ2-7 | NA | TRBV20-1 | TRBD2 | CSASLREGLAGFFYEQYF | TGCAGTGCTAGTTTACGGGAAGGACTAGCGGGTTTTTTCTACGAGCAGTACTTC
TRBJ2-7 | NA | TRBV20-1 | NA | CSASRDYEQYF | TGCAGTGCTAGCCGAGACTACGAGCAGTACTTC
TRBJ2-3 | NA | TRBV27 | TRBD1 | CASSQDRGNTQYF | TGTGCCAGCAGTCAGGACAGGGGGAACACGCAGTATTTT
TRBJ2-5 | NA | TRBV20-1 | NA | CSTRDRKGVETKYF | TGCAGTACTAGAGATCGCAAGGGGGTTGAGACCAAGTACTTC
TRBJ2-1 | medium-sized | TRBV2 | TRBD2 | CASRREGEHNEQFF | TGTGCCAGCAGACGGGAGGGGGAGCACAATGAGCAGTTCTTC
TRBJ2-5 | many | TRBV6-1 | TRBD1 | CASSRFRGKETQYF | TGTGCCAGCAGTCGATTCAGGGGGAAGGAGACCCAGTACTTC
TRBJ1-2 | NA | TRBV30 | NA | CAWVPGLLAYTF | TGTGCCTGGGTCCCTGGACTTCTTGCCTACACCTTC
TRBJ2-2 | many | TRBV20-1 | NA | CSARTQRETGELFF | TGCAGTGCTAGGACCCAGAGGGAGACCGGGGAGCTGTTTTTT
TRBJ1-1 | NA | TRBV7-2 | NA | CASSLAAGRGNTEAFF | TGTGCCAGCAGCTTAGCGGCAGGGCGGGGAAACACTGAAGCTTTCTTT
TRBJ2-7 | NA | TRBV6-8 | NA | CASGGRIRPQLYEQYF | TGTGCCAGCGGGGGGCGCATCAGACCCCAGTTGTACGAGCAGTACTTC